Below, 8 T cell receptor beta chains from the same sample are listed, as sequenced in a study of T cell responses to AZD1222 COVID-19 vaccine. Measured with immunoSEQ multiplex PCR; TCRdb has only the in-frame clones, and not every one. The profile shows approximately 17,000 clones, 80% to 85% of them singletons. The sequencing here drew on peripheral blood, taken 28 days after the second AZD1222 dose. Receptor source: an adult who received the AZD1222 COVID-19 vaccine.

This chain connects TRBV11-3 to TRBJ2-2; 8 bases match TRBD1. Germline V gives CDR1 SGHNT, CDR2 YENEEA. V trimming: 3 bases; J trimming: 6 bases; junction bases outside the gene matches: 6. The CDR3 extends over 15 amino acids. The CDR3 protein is CASSFDRGGAGELFF. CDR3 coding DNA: TGTGCCAGCAGCTTTGACAGGGGCGGCGCCGGGGAGCTGTTTTTT.

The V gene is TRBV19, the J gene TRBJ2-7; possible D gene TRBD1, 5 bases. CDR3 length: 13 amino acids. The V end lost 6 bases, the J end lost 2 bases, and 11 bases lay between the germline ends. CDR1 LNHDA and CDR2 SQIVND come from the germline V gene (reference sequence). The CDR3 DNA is TGTGCCAGTAGCGGAGACAGTGCCTACGAGCAGTACTTC. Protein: CASSGDSAYEQYF.

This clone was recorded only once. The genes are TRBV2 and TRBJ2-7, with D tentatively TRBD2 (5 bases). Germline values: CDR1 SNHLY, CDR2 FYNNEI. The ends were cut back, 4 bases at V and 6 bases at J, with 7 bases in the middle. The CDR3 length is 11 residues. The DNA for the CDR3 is TGTGCCAGCAGTGGAGGGAGCGAGCAGTACTTC. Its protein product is CASSGGSEQYF.

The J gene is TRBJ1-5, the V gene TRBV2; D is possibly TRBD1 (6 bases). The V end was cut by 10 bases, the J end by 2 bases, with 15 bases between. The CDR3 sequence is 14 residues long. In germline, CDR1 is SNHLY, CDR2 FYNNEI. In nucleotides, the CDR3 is TGTGCCACCAACAGGGAAGTGGGCAATCAGCCCCAGCATTTT. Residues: CATNREVGNQPQHF.

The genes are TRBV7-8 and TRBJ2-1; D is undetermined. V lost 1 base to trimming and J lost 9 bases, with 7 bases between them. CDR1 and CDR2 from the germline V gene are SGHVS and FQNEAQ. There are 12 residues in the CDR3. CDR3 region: CASSLGQIEQFF. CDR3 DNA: TGTGCCAGCAGCTTAGGGCAGATTGAGCAGTTCTTC.

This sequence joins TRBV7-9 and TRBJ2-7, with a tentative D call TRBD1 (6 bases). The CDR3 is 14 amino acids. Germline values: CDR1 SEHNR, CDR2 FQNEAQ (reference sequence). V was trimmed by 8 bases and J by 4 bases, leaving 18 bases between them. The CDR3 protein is CASVSGTNIYEQYF. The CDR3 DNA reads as TGTGCCAGCGTCTCCGGGACAAACATATACGAGCAGTACTTC.

The CDR3 DNA reads as TGCAGTGCTAGGGGTTCGGGCCTGTTTTTT. Its protein is CSARGSGLFF. The rearrangement uses TRBV20-1 and TRBJ2-2, with D unclear. This CDR3 spans 10 amino acids. V dropped 3 bases and J dropped 14 bases, with 10 bases sitting between them. The V gene's germline CDR1 is DFQATT and CDR2 SNEGSKA (reference sequence).

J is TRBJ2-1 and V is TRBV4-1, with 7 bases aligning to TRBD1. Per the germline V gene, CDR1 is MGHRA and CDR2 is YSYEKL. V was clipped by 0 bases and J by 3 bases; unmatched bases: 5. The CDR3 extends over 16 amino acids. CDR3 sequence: CASSQDLGGGYNEQFF. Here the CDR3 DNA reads TGCGCCAGCAGCCAAGATCTAGGGGGCGGCTACAATGAGCAGTTCTTC.